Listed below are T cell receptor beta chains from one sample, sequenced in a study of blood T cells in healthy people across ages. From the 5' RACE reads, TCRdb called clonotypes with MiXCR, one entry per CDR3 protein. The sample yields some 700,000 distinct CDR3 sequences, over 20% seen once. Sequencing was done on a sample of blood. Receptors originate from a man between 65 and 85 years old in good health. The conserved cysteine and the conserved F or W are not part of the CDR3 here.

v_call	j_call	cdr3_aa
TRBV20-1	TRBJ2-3	SASFRSWGTQY
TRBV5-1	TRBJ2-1	ASSYTSGSYNEQF
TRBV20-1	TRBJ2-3	SSPGAGADTQY
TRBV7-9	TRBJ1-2	ASSLVASPQGYT
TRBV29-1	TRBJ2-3	SVAGLGVTDTQY
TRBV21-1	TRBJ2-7	ASSKEGQY
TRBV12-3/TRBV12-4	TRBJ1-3	ASSPGQGRRSGNTIY
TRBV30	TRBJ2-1	AWSEGLAINEQF
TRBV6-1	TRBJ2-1	ASLRALFNNEQF
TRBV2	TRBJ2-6	ASSVLAGANDLT
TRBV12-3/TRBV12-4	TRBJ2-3	ASSRDRFTDTQY
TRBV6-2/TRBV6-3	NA	ASSDAPDEQY
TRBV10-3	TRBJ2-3	AISEDSDTQY
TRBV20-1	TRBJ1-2	RAAGTGAYGYT
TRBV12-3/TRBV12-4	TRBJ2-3	ASSFPSTDMQY
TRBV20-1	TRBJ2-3	SARDLSGSGTDTQY
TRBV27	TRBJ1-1	ASSPGLGVAMNTEAF
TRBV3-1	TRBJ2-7	ASSQVWARQGNFGEQY
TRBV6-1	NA	ASSDGDTYEQY
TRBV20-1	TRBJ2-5	SAGNRNQETQY
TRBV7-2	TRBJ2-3	ASTQSGITTDTQY
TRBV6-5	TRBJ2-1	ASSYASGLAGGLSYNEQF
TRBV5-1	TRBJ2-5	ASSLEMLTKKF
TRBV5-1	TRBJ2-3	ASSGGLAATTPQY
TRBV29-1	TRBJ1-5	SVQGYNQPQH
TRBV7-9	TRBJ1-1	ATAKGSAEAF
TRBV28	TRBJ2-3	ASSSRFSGAPDTQY
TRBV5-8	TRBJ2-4	ASSLVASGENIQY
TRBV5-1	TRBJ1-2	ASSLGGQGALGYT
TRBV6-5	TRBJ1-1	ASGLTGVITEAF
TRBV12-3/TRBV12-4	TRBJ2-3	ASSLGTSGSIDTQY
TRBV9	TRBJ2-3	ASSVGGGQADTQY
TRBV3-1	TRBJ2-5	ASSQQRGPQETQY
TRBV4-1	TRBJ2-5	ASSQVIGQETQY
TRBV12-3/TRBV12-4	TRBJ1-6	ASSLSRDGDSPLH
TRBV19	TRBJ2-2	ASKRRPNTGELF
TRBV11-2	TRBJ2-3	ASSYTSVGDTQY
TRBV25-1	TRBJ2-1	ASRVSGSGQF